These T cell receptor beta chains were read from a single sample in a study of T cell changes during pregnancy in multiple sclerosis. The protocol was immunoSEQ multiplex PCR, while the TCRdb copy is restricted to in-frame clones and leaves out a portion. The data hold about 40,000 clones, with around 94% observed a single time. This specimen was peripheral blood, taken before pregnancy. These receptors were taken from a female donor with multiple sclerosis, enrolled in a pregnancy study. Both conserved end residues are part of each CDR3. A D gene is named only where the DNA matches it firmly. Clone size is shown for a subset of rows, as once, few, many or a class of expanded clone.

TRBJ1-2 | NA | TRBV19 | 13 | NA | TGTGCCAGTAGTATAGCTGTAAACTATGGCTACACCTTC | CASSIAVNYGYTF
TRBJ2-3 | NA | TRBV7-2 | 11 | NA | TGTGCCACCAGGCTCGGAGATACGCAGTATTTT | CATRLGDTQYF
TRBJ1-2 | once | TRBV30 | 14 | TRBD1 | TGTGCCTGGAGGGACAGGGGGTGGGGGTATGGCTACACCTTC | CAWRDRGWGYGYTF
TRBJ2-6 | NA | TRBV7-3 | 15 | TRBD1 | TGTGCCAGCAGCAACAGGGGGTTTGGGGCCAACGTCCTGACTTTC | CASSNRGFGANVLTF
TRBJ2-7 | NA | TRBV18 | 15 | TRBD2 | TGTGCCAGCTCACCGGGACTAGCGAATTCCTACGAGCAGTACTTC | CASSPGLANSYEQYF
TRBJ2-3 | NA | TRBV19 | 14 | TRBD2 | TGTGCCAGCAGGACTAGCGGGAGACCAGATACGCAGTATTTT | CASRTSGRPDTQYF
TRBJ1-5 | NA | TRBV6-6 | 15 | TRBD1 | TGTGCCAGCAGACAAGGACAGGATAGCAATCAGCCCCAGCATTTT | CASRQGQDSNQPQHF
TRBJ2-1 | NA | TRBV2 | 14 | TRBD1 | TGTGCCAGCAGTGCTGGGGACAGGGAGTCTGAGCAGTTCTTC | CASSAGDRESEQFF
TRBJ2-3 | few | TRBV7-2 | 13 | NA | TGTGCCAGCAGCTTACGGAGATCAGATACGCAGTATTTT | CASSLRRSDTQYF
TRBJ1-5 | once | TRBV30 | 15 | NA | TGTGCCTGGAGTGAAAGTGACAGAGCCCATCAGCCCCAGCATTTT | CAWSESDRAHQPQHF
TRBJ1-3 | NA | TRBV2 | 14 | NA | TGTGCCAGCTCCCCCCTTAGCTCTGGAAACACCATATATTTT | CASSPLSSGNTIYF
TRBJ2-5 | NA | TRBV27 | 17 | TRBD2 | TGTGCCAGCAGTCCGGGACTAGCGGGGGGGTTAGGAAAGACCCAGTACTTC | CASSPGLAGGLGKTQYF
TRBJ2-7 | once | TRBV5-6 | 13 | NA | TGTGCCAGCAGCTTCGGACTTTCCTACGAGCAGTACTTC | CASSFGLSYEQYF
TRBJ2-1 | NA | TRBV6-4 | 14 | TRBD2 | TGTGCCAGCAGTGCTCGGGGGGAGAGCAATGAGCAGTTCTTC | CASSARGESNEQFF
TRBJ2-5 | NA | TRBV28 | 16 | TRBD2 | TGTGCCAGCAGGACCAAACTAGCGGGGAGACAAGAGACCCAGTACTTC | CASRTKLAGRQETQYF
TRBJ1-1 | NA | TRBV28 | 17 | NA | TGTGCCAGCAGTTCCCCGATGGGGCCCTTTACGAACACTGAAGCTTTCTTT | CASSSPMGPFTNTEAFF
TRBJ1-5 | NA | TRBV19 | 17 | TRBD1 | TGTGCCAGTAGAACCCTTCAGGGGGCTAGTGGCAATCAGCCCCAGCATTTT | CASRTLQGASGNQPQHF
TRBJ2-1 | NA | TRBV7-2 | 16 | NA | TGTGCCAGCAGCTTACCCCAACTTCGGACTCTAAATGAGCAGTTCTTC | CASSLPQLRTLNEQFF
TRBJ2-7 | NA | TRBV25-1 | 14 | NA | TGTGCCAGCAGTGAAGGGGCGGCGGACTACGAGCAGTACTTC | CASSEGAADYEQYF
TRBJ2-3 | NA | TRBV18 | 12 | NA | TGTGCCAGCTCACTCTACACAGATACGCAGTATTTT | CASSLYTDTQYF
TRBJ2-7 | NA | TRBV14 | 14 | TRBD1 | TGTGCCAGCAGCCCCCGCCACGGGACAGGTGAGCAGTACTTC | CASSPRHGTGEQYF
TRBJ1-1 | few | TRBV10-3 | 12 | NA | TGTGCCATCAGTGGGAGTCCGAGGGAAGCTTTCTTT | CAISGSPREAFF
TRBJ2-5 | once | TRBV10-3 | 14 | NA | TGTGCCATCAACGAGGGCCAGAATTTGGAGACCCAGTACTTC | CAINEGQNLETQYF
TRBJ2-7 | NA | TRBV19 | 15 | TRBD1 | TGTGCCAGTAGTATAGGTGGGACAGCCTCCTACGAGCAGTACTTC | CASSIGGTASYEQYF
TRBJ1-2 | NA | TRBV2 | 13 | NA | TGTGCCAGCAGTGGACTGAATAACTATGGCTACACCTTC | CASSGLNNYGYTF
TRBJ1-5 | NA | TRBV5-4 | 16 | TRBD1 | TGTGCCAGCAGCTTGGGAGGGGACAGGGTAGGTCAGCCCCAGCATTTT | CASSLGGDRVGQPQHF
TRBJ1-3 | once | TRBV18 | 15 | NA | TGTGCCAGCTCACCGACAGCCTTCTCTGGAAACACCATATATTTT | CASSPTAFSGNTIYF
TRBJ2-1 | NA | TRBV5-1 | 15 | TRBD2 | TGCGCCAGCAATCTCGGCGGGAGTTTGGTGAATGAGCAGTTCTTC | CASNLGGSLVNEQFF
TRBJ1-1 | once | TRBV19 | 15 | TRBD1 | TGTGCCAGTAGTATAGTGGACAGGGGGAACACTGAAGCTTTCTTT | CASSIVDRGNTEAFF
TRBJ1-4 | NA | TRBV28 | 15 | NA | TGTGCCAGCAGTTCGGAACTTGACAGTGCCGGAAAACTGTTTTTT | CASSSELDSAGKLFF
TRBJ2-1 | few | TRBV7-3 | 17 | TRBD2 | TGTGCCAGCAGCTCGAGTAGCGGGAGGGCCTCCTACAATGAGCAGTTCTTC | CASSSSSGRASYNEQFF
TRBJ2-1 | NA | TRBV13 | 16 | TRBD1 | TGTGCCAGCAGCTTTTTTCCGGGACAGGGACGGGATGAGCAGTTCTTC | CASSFFPGQGRDEQFF
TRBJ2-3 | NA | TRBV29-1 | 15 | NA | TGCAGCGTAGGGACCGAAGGAGGGGGCACAGATACGCAGTATTTT | CSVGTEGGGTDTQYF
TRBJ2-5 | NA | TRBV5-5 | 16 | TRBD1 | TGTGCCAGCAGCAAGGGACAGCTGCCCCACCAAGAGACCCAGTACTTC | CASSKGQLPHQETQYF
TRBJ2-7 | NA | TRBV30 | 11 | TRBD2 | TGTGCCTGGAGTGCGGGAGGCGAGCAGTACTTC | CAWSAGGEQYF
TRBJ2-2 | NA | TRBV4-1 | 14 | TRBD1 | TGCGCCAGCAGGTTGGACAGGGTAGTCGGGGAGCTGTTTTTT | CASRLDRVVGELFF
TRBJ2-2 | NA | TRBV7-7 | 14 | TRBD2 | TGTGCCAGCAGCGAAAGCGGGATGGGCGGGGAGCTGTTTTTT | CASSESGMGGELFF
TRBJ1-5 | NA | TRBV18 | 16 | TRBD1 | TGTGCCAGCTCACCAGAGGGGACAGGGGGCAGACAGCCCCAGCATTTT | CASSPEGTGGRQPQHF
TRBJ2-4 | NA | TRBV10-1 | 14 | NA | TGCGCCAGCAGTCGGACAGCCGACAAAAACATTCAGTACTTC | CASSRTADKNIQYF
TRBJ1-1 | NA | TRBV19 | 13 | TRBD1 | TGTGCCAGTAGTAAGGACAGGGACACTGAAGCTTTCTTT | CASSKDRDTEAFF
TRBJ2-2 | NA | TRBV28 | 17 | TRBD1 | TGTGCCAGCAGTTCTTCCGGGGAGACAGGGCGCCCCGGGGAGCTGTTTTTT | CASSSSGETGRPGELFF
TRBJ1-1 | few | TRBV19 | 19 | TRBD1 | TGTGCCAGTAGTGGGGACAGGGGGCTCGTAAATCCTTACACGGAATTGGCTTTCTTT | CASSGDRGLVNPYTELAFF
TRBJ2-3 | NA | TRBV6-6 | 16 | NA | TGTGCCAGCAGTTCCGACTCTCCCACCTTCACAGATACGCAGTATTTT | CASSSDSPTFTDTQYF
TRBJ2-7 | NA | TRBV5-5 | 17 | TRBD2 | TGTGCCAGCAGCCAGACTAGCGGGAGAGGAGGGTCCTACGAGCAGTACTTC | CASSQTSGRGGSYEQYF
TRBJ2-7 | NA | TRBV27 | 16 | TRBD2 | TGTGCCAGCAGTTTACACCCCGGGACTAGCGGGAGCCGGCAGTACTTC | CASSLHPGTSGSRQYF
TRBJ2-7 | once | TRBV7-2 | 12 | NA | TGTGCCAGCAGCTTGGGCGTCCGTGAGCAGTACTTC | CASSLGVREQYF
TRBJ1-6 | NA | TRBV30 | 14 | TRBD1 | TGTGCCTGGAGTTCTGGACAGGGAAATTCACCCCTCCACTTT | CAWSSGQGNSPLHF
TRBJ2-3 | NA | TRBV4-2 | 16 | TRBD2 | TGTGCCAGCAGCCTATATAGCGGGAGCTACACAGATACGCAGTATTTT | CASSLYSGSYTDTQYF
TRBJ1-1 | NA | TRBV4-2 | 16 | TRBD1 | TGTGCCAGCAGCCATACCATGGACAGGGCGAACACTGAAGCTTTCTTT | CASSHTMDRANTEAFF
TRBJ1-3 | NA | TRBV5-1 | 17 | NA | TGCGCCAGCAGCTTTAGCCCGGGATCAGACTCTGGAAACACCATATATTTT | CASSFSPGSDSGNTIYF